This is a list of T cell receptor beta chains from one sample in a study of OX40 agonist ivuxolimab in advanced cancers. The data were produced by immunoSEQ multiplex PCR, yet TCRdb's version contains in-frame clones alone and is incomplete. Altogether some 73,000 clones are present, over 80% being singletons, with the ten largest covering about 0.53%. The sample in question was CD4+ or CD8+ T cells sorted from blood, obtained in a trial of the OX40 agonist ivuxolimab. The source of these receptors is an adult with an advanced solid tumor such as melanoma, head and neck, liver or kidney cancer. Each CDR3 is given with its conserved first and last residue.

len,v_gene,j_gene,CDR3aa
14,TRBV28,TRBJ1-6,CASRGTSVVSPLHF
15,TRBV19,TRBJ2-7,CASSGSFRSIYEQYF
17,TRBV11-3,TRBJ2-5,CASSPRKAGGLLETQYF
13,TRBV19,TRBJ1-5,CASSIARDQPQHF
14,TRBV25-1,TRBJ2-6,CASSEQGNANVLTF
14,TRBV9,TRBJ1-5,CASSDSGGQGPQHF
15,TRBV11-2,TRBJ2-7,CASSYTSGSSYEQYF
14,TRBV29-1,TRBJ2-2,CSVYSGTYTGELFF
14,TRBV7-9,TRBJ1-2,CASSLASANYGYTF
16,TRBV4-1,TRBJ2-7,CASSQDSRGGSYEQYF
13,TRBV11-2,TRBJ2-7,CASSFSLSYEQYF
16,TRBV18,TRBJ2-2,CASSPIGFDMTGELFF
14,TRBV30,TRBJ2-5,CAWSPVTPEETQYF
13,TRBV7-3,TRBJ2-7,CASSFDRDREQYF
15,TRBV30,TRBJ1-1,CAWKPNDRVNTEAFF
14,TRBV5-1,TRBJ2-5,CASSLAQPGETQYF
15,TRBV5-5,TRBJ2-5,CASSRRGGGEETQYF
14,TRBV5-8,TRBJ1-5,CASSLWQTNQPQHF
15,TRBV28,TRBJ2-2,CATRQVYPRAGELFF
15,TRBV5-4,TRBJ1-1,CASSLRGAMNTEAFF
15,TRBV15,TRBJ1-2,CATSRSFSTGTGYTF
13,TRBV9,TRBJ2-7,CASSVLPGAEQYF
16,TRBV28,TRBJ2-7,CASSPGTTPPSYEQYF
14,TRBV19,TRBJ2-3,CASSISRPTDTQYF
16,TRBV28,TRBJ1-1,CASSRRHLPLNTEAFF
14,TRBV6-5,TRBJ2-5,CASSLETGKETQYF
17,TRBV28,TRBJ2-2,CASSLGGAGGNTGELFF
13,TRBV28,TRBJ2-7,CASTYTNSYEQYF
12,TRBV15,TRBJ2-7,CASQGELDEQYF
12,TRBV18,TRBJ2-5,CASNVRGKTQYF
14,TRBV5-6,TRBJ1-5,CASSFQGRNQPQHF
16,TRBV7-9,TRBJ2-2,CASSPRAVTNTGELFF
15,TRBV5-6,TRBJ2-7,CASSPTSGPSYEQYF
14,TRBV27,TRBJ2-5,CASSLGLNGETQYF
14,TRBV19,TRBJ2-3,CASRSGTSTDTQYF
15,TRBV5-4,TRBJ1-1,CASSQAGTGRLRAFF
18,TRBV7-3,TRBJ1-5,CASSLAPNLLGSNQPQHF
18,TRBV11-3,TRBJ2-3,CASSLDRRLAGGTDTQYF
14,TRBV6-5,TRBJ1-1,CASNTRDRNTEAFF
14,TRBV30,TRBJ2-2,CAWDRGAPSGELFF
12,TRBV7-3,TRBJ1-2,CASSFLGQPPNF
12,TRBV7-9,TRBJ2-7,CASSLVPIEQYF
10,TRBV20-1,TRBJ2-1,CSATGLEQFF
12,TRBV4-1,TRBJ1-2,CASSQEGDGYTF
15,TRBV27,TRBJ2-7,CASSRTPTGGYEQYF
13,TRBV19,TRBJ2-1,CASKPGANGEQFF
15,TRBV2,TRBJ2-5,CASREGTSGFPTQYF
16,TRBV7-8,TRBJ1-1,CASSLGVGQRNTEAFF
14,TRBV6-1,TRBJ1-1,CASRVSQGDTEAFF
12,TRBV19,TRBJ2-7,CASSPLSGEQYF
14,TRBV6-6,TRBJ2-1,CASSYRSGANEQFF
16,TRBV28,TRBJ2-3,CASKAIGLAATDTQYF
16,TRBV5-4,TRBJ2-5,CASSLAPSGSWETQYF
13,TRBV9,TRBJ2-1,CASSVASGEKEFF
16,TRBV7-9,TRBJ1-2,CASSYQDRGGLYGYTF